This T cell receptor beta chain was captured by sequencing in a study of shared clonotypes between healthy human individuals. As for the study in general: Three CD4 naive, three CD4 memory, two CD8 naive and one CD8 memory plate were used per donor. Study-level results: The authors sampled blood alone, and tissue repertoires likely differ.

TCRdb's copy holds only in-frame clones and misses some; the assay was immunoSEQ multiplex PCR. The sample comprises roughly 2.2 million clones, more than 80% of which are singletons, and approximately 0.4% rests with the top ten. Germline V gives CDR1 SEHNR, CDR2 FQNEAQ (reference sequence). V gave up 1 base and J gave up 6 bases, with 7 bases separating them. The CDR3 runs to 13 residues. On this clone: Its specificity is unknown.

Caucasian adults living in Nashville, Tennessee, provided all samples. CD4+ cells yielded CD45RA+ naive and CD45RA-negative memory subsets. The rearrangement links TRBV7-9 to TRBJ2-1; D is perhaps TRBD1 (5 bases). The material sequenced was naive CD4+ T cells from PBMCs. Specified subset: CD45RA+ positively selected. This receptor was identified in a man aged 18-30 years in good health. Some clones in this sample may be carry-over from other donors' samples. This chain's CDR3 is CASSLVGVNEQFF. The DNA of the CDR3 is TGTGCCAGCAGCTTAGTAGGGGTCAATGAGCAGTTCTTC.